This T cell receptor beta chain was retrieved from a study of CXCR3-negative and CXCR3-positive naive CD8 T cells (dated by TCRdb to between 2018 and 2020). With regard to the full study: About 150 million TRB reads were obtained in total, roughly 1.5 +/- 0.3 million reads per library. The TRBV-TRBJ cluster analysis covered naive subsets from a handful of donors and memory cells from 3 donors. Data from fewer than 12 donors, pooled across two independent experiments, went into the diversity and physicochemical repertoire analyses. What the research found in general, with its limitations: Because surface CD5, which has been linked to self-reactivity in mice, was comparable between naive subsets, TCR interaction strength was also inferred from TRB CDR3 physicochemical properties. Freshly isolated PBMCs were used for most assays because CXCR3 expression went down partially after cryopreservation. Compared with CXCR3-negative naive cells, CXCR3-positive naive cells had TRB CDR3s with higher hydrophobicity (lower Kidera factor 4), lower energy, and higher strength and volume indices. Repertoire diversity was comparably high in both naive subsets but much lower in memory CD8+ T cells. Within the same donor, TRBV-TRBJ usage looked similar between naive CXCR3-negative and CXCR3-positive cells, but memory cells had distinct patterns.

Sequencing used a NextSeq 550. The Human TCR Profiling Kit (MiLaboratory) was used to prepare UMI-labeled 5' RACE TRB cDNA libraries. cDNA synthesis used the entire amount of extracted RNA, and PCR amplification then used the entire amount of cDNA produced. Libraries were prepared in parallel with an identical number of PCR cycles. The study's processing was this. With a requirement of at least two reads per UMI, MIGEC and MiXCR extracted about 49,000 +/- 11,000 unique UMI-labeled TRB cDNA molecules per library. An average of roughly 40,000 +/- 10,000 functional in-frame TRB CDR3 nucleotide clonotypes without stop codons was found per library. After downsampling to 5000 UMI-labeled TRB molecules per sample, diversity metrics such as normalized Shannon-Wiener and Chao1 were calculated in VDJtools. VDJtools computed clonotype-size-weighted physicochemical properties of the central five CDR3 residues: interaction energy, strength, volume and Kidera factor 4. Reads reprocessed by TCRdb are summarized as one entry per CDR3 protein sequence, and DNA is absent. Here the V and J calls rest on TCRdb's processing, not on the authors' analysis. This sample's table lists around 88,000 distinct CDR3 sequences. The ten largest make up 1.1% of the sample.

Turning to this clonotype: What antigen it recognizes has not been identified.

Each CD8+ T cell subset was flow-sorted in triplicate, with 300,000 cells per subset placed directly into RLT lysis buffer. Naive CD8+ T cells were defined stringently as CD45RO-CCR7+CD27+CD95- to exclude memory contaminants. Using standard density gradient centrifugation, peripheral blood mononuclear cells were isolated from buffy coats. Naive CXCR3-negative and CXCR3-positive CD8+ T cells were flow-sorted on a FACSAria III. An RNeasy Mini Kit was used to extract total RNA from the sorted cells. The CDR3 runs 16 residues from the cysteine to the phenylalanine. No DNA is recorded. CDR1 and CDR2 are read off the germline V gene as SGHVS and FQNEAQ.

This clonotype originated in a human donor in good health. Some clones in this sample may be carry-over from other donors' samples. Recombination joined TRBV7-8 with TRBJ2-2; TCRdb proposes TRBD2, but this gene call is untestable without DNA. Sequencing used naive CXCR3+ CD8+ T cells from blood. The cell subset or site label of this sample denotes: CD45RO-CCR7+CD27+CD95- naive CD8+ T cells expressing CXCR3 (TNR3+). The CDR3 is CASSLLAGAYTGELFF.